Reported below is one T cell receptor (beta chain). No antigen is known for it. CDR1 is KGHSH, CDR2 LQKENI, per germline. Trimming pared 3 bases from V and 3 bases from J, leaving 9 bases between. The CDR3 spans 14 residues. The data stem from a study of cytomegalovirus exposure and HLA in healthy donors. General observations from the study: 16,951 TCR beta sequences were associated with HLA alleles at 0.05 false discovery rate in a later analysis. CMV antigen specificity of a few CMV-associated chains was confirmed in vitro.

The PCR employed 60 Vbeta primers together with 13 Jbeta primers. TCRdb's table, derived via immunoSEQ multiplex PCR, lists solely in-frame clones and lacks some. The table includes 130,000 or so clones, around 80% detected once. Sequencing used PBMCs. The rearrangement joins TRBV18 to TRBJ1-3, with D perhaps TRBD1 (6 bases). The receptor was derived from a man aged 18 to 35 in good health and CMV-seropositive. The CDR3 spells CASSPQGNGNTIYF. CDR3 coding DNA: TGTGCCAGCTCACCCCAGGGGAATGGAAACACCATATATTTT.